These 18 T cell receptor beta chains share one sample of origin, sequenced in a study of control samples from healthy donors and cancer patients. Generated by immunoSEQ multiplex PCR, the TCRdb table keeps only in-frame clones and is missing some. The sample carries about 12,000 clones, roughly 90% recorded once. The sample was formalin-fixed, paraffin-embedded tissue. The receptors shown here come from a male donor with melanoma.

The rearrangement links TRBV19 to TRBJ2-3, with TRBD1 as a possible D gene (6 bases). The CDR3 sequence is 14 residues long. Germline V gives CDR1 LNHDA, CDR2 SQIVND (reference sequence). V was trimmed by 5 bases and J by 0 bases, leaving 9 bases between them. CDR3: CASSSGQSTDTQYF. The CDR3 nucleotides are TGTGCCAGTAGTTCCGGACAGAGCACAGATACGCAGTATTTT.

This sequence joins TRBV12-3 or TRBV12-4 and TRBJ1-1; tentative D call: TRBD1 (6 bases). This CDR3 comprises 13 residues. The ends were cut back, 6 bases at V and 12 bases at J, with 20 bases in the middle. CDR3 in amino acids: CASRSGTIMWPFF. The DNA of the CDR3 is TGTGCCAGCAGGAGCGGGACAATCATGTGGCCTTTCTTT.

This sequence joins TRBV6-1 and TRBJ2-1, with D unclear. Per the germline V gene, CDR1 is MNHNS and CDR2 is SASEGT. The CDR3 has 14 residues. Between the trimmed V and J ends, which lost 9 bases and 3 bases, there was a span of 15 bases. CDR3 region: CARRQLKHYNEQFF. In DNA form, the CDR3 reads TGTGCCAGAAGGCAGCTTAAACACTACAATGAGCAGTTCTTC.

The rearrangement joins TRBV18 to TRBJ2-4, with 8 bases lining up with TRBD2. Unmatched junction bases numbered 13, after V lost 3 bases and J lost 9 bases. The CDR3 is 16 residues long. The germline CDR1 and CDR2 sequences are KGHSH and LQKENI. The CDR3 loop is CASSPLGSGGSGIQYF. Here the CDR3 DNA reads TGTGCCAGCTCACCCCTTGGTTCGGGGGGGTCCGGCATTCAGTACTTC.

The genes are TRBV10-3 and TRBJ2-7; D is undetermined. Germline values: CDR1 ENHRY, CDR2 SYGVKD. V dropped 3 bases and J dropped 0 bases, with 3 bases sitting between them. The CDR3 consists of 12 residues. CDR3: CAISDNSYEQYV. CDR3 DNA sequence: TGTGCCATCAGTGACAACTCCTACGAGCAGTACGTC.

V gene TRBV2 combines with J gene TRBJ2-7, with D perhaps matching TRBD2 (6 bases). V was cut by 3 bases and J by 3 bases, with 18 bases left in between. This CDR3 has 16 residues. CDR1 and CDR2 (germline): SNHLY, FYNNEI. The CDR3 region has the DNA TGTGCCAGCAGTGACCCGGGCGGACTAATGAGCTACGAGCAGTACTTC. Its translation is CASSDPGGLMSYEQYF. The variable domain in full, with the rest retrieved from reference TRBV2 and TRBJ2-7, is EPEVTQTPSHQVTQMGQEVILRCVPISNHLYFYWYRQILGQKVEFLVSFYNNEISEKSEIFDDQFSVERPDGSNFTLKIRSTKLEDSAMYFCASSDPGGLMSYEQYFGPGTRLTVT.

Comments on this clone: The junction and the germline gene differ at one end; a read error may be behind it. The chain links TRBV7-7 to TRBJ2-3; a possible D gene is TRBD2 (6 bases). The CDR3 has 13 residues. In germline, CDR1 is SSHAT, CDR2 FNYEAQ (reference sequence). CDR3 amino acids: CASSSDYTDTQYF. For the CDR3, the DNA is TGTGCTAGCAGCTCGGACTACACAGATACGCAGTATTTT. The variable domain in full, completed from reference TRBV7-7 and TRBJ2-3, reads GAGVSQSPRYKVTKRGQDVTLRCDPISSHATLYWYQQALGQGPEFLTYFNYEAQPDKSGLPSDRFSAERPEGSISTLTIQRTEQRDSAMYRCASSSDYTDTQYFGPGTRLTVL.

The chain employs TRBV14 and TRBJ1-1; the D gene is possibly TRBD1 (5 bases). This CDR3 comprises 17 residues. Germline loops: CDR1 SGHDN, CDR2 FVKESK. V dropped 4 bases and J dropped 1 base, with 19 bases sitting between them. CDR3 sequence: CASSPLLPGLRNTEAFF. CDR3 bases: TGTGCCAGCAGCCCGTTACTACCGGGACTTAGGAACACTGAAGCTTTCTTT.

The chain uses TRBV27 and TRBJ1-5; 10 nucleotides align to TRBD1. Germline assignment: CDR1 MNHEY and CDR2 SMNVEV (reference sequence). The CDR3 has 14 residues. The J segment lost 6 bases and the V segment lost 5 bases, leaving 4 bases of the junction unmatched. The CDR3 DNA reads as TGTGCCAGCAGTATCGGGACAGGGGCTCAGCCCCAGCATTTT. It codes for CASSIGTGAQPQHF.

A note on this clone: Other DNA sequences in the sample encode the same CDR3. This rearrangement joins TRBV7-8 to TRBJ1-5; D is uncertain. This CDR3 is 15 amino acids long. Germline loops: CDR1 SGHVS, CDR2 FQNEAQ. V dropped 1 base and J dropped 7 bases, with 14 bases sitting between them. The CDR3 region has the DNA TGTGCCAGCAGCTTAGGGACGGCGCGCGGGCAGCCCCAGCATTTT. Its translation is CASSLGTARGQPQHF.

This clone appeared a single time. The chain employs TRBV5-1 and TRBJ2-1, with 10 positions matching TRBD2. Trimming took 0 bases from V and 0 from J; bases not matched to a gene: 3. Germline CDR1 reads SGHRS; CDR2 reads YFSETQ. The CDR3 totals 17 residues. The CDR3 nucleotides read TGCGCCAGCAGCTTGGTAGCGGGGGGCCCCTCCTACAATGAGCAGTTCTTC. Protein product: CASSLVAGGPSYNEQFF.

In its sample, this clone was seen a few times. The chain has TRBV27 and TRBJ1-6; a weak D match, TRBD1 (5 bases). V was cut by 6 bases and J by 7 bases, with 13 bases left in between. The germline gives CDR1 MNHEY, CDR2 SMNVEV (reference sequence). The length of the CDR3 is 14 residues. DNA for the CDR3: TGTGCCAGCAGCCCCCGAGGGGTCAATTCACCCCTCCACTTT. This gives the protein CASSPRGVNSPLHF.

The J gene is TRBJ1-5, the V gene TRBV19, with TRBD1 matching over 9 bases. From germline, CDR1 is LNHDA and CDR2 SQIVND (reference sequence). The CDR3 spans 16 residues. Trimming removed 0 bases from V and 4 bases from J; junction bases left unmatched: 4. The CDR3 DNA follows: TGTGCCAGTAGTATAGAACAGGGGGCAGGGAATCAGCCCCAGCATTTT. It encodes CASSIEQGAGNQPQHF.

This chain links TRBV5-1 with TRBJ1-1, with D possibly matching TRBD1 (5 bases). CDR1 SGHRS and CDR2 YFSETQ come from the germline V gene. Trimming shortened V by 6 bases and J by 4 bases, and 19 bases separated the two germline ends. This CDR3 comprises 15 residues. The DNA for the CDR3 is TGCGCCAGCACCAAGGACGCCCTAGGGGTCACTGAAGCTTTCTTT. Translated: CASTKDALGVTEAFF.

This chain connects TRBV29-1 to TRBJ2-2; TRBD2 aligns across 8 bases. This CDR3 has 12 amino acids. V shed 4 bases, J shed 7 bases, and the junction held 2 bases outside the gene matches. Germline V gene lookup returns CDR1 SQVTM and CDR2 ANQGSEA. For the CDR3, the DNA is TGCAGCGTTGTACGGGAGGGCGGGGAGCTGTTTTTT. The encoded protein is CSVVREGGELFF.

Remarks on this clone: Compared with germline, one end of the junction differs, possibly owing to a read error. This chain links TRBV5-1 with TRBJ1-2; a weak D match, TRBD1 (5 bases). Germline V gene sequence: CDR1 SGHRS, CDR2 YFSETQ. The CDR3 runs to 17 residues. CDR3 residues: CVSSLGHQGTSPLGYTF. CDR3 DNA: TGCGTCAGCAGCTTGGGTCACCAGGGAACATCGCCCCTCGGCTACACCTTC.

The chain links TRBV12-3 or TRBV12-4 to TRBJ2-2; 7 positions match TRBD1. With 8 bases clipped from V and 3 bases from J, the junction kept 3 bases outside the gene matches. The CDR3 contains 13 residues. CDR3 amino acids: CASGTDHTGELFF. CDR3 bases: TGTGCCAGCGGGACAGATCACACCGGGGAGCTGTTTTTT.

This rearrangement joins TRBV6-5 to TRBJ1-5; 10 positions match TRBD1. This CDR3 is built from 15 residues. V shed 3 bases and J 7 bases; nucleotides not matched to a gene: 6. The V gene's germline CDR1 is MNHEY and CDR2 SVGAGI. The CDR3 nucleotides read TGTGCCAGCAGTTATCGACAGGGGGCGAGACAGCCCCAGCATTTT. This sequence encodes CASSYRQGARQPQHF.